This entry lists 15 T cell receptor beta chains sequenced from one sample in a study of blood T cell repertoires in COVID-19. The method was immunoSEQ multiplex PCR; TCRdb's version includes in-frame clones alone and lacks a portion of them. The sample lists 130,000 to 150,000 clones, around 89% occurring once. The sample taken for sequencing was PBMCs or T cells enriched from blood (not recorded which). The receptors were gathered from a woman aged 25 to 45 with acute COVID-19.

The genes are TRBV5-6 and TRBJ2-3; 7 bases fit TRBD1. The germline gives CDR1 SGHDT, CDR2 YYEEEE. There are 15 residues in the CDR3. Trimming at V came to 3 bases and at J to 6 bases, leaving 10 bases not matched to a gene. The CDR3, as DNA: TGTGCCAGCAGCTCCAGGGGGATGCTTGCGGATACGCAGTATTTT. Protein: CASSSRGMLADTQYF. The full variable domain, rest sourced from reference TRBV5-6 and TRBJ2-3, is DAGVTQSPTHLIKTRGQQVTLRCSPKSGHDTVSWYQQALGQGPQFIFQYYEEEERQRGNFPDRFSGHQFPNYSSELNVNALLLGDSALYLCASSSRGMLADTQYFGPGTRLTVL.

V gene TRBV11-2 combines with J gene TRBJ2-2, with 7 bases lining up with TRBD1. This CDR3 is 16 amino acids long. Germline CDR1 and CDR2: SGHAT and FQNNGV. V lost 7 bases to trimming and J lost 2 bases; unmatched junction nucleotides: 10. CDR3 sequence (DNA): TGTGCCAGCACCCGCCGGGCAGGGGGAAACACCGGGGAGCTGTTTTTT. This sequence encodes CASTRRAGGNTGELFF.

The chain combines TRBV6-2 or TRBV6-3 with TRBJ2-3, with 8 bases aligning to TRBD2. The CDR3 is 16 residues long. J lost 3 bases, V lost 2 bases, and 7 bases had no gene match. Per germline, CDR1 MNHEY and CDR2 SVGEGT. CDR3 DNA: TGTGCCAGCAGTTACGGCGAGCGGGAGACTACAGATACGCAGTATTTT. Translation: CASSYGERETTDTQYF.

The chain has TRBV9 and TRBJ2-2, with 9 bases aligning to TRBD2. The CDR3 is 17 residues long. Germline V gives CDR1 SGDLS, CDR2 YYNGEE. V lost 3 bases to trimming and J lost 5 bases; unmatched junction nucleotides: 11. For the CDR3, the DNA is TGTGCCAGCAGCGCCCGACTAGCGGACTATCTGACCGGGGAGCTGTTTTTT. Residues: CASSARLADYLTGELFF. The complete variable domain, with remaining parts taken from reference TRBV9 and TRBJ2-2, reads DSGVTQTPKHLITATGQRVTLRCSPRSGDLSVYWYQQSLDQGLQFLIQYYNGEERAKGNILERFSAQQFPDLHSELNLSSLELGDSALYFCASSARLADYLTGELFFGEGSRLTVL.

The V gene is TRBV4-1, the J gene TRBJ1-1; 9 bases fit TRBD1. CDR1 and CDR2 from the germline V gene are MGHRA and YSYEKL. V gave up 4 bases and J gave up 1 base; unmatched junction bases: 10. The CDR3 has 17 residues. CDR3 protein: CASSPVPGQGSNTEAFF. The CDR3 DNA follows: TGCGCCAGCAGCCCAGTCCCGGGACAGGGATCGAACACTGAAGCTTTCTTT.

The chain employs TRBV5-1 and TRBJ2-1; TRBD2 matches at 8 bases. The CDR3 is 20 residues long. Germline trimming cut 0 bases from V and 4 bases from J; bases unmatched to any gene: 18. Per the germline V gene, CDR1 is SGHRS and CDR2 is YFSETQ. In DNA, the CDR3 is TGCGCCAGCAGCTTGGGCGGGGGGAGCGGGACCTTAGAGGGGTACAATGAGCAGTTCTTC. Translation gives CASSLGGGSGTLEGYNEQFF.

The chain combines TRBV14 with TRBJ2-7; 9 nucleotides match TRBD1. The CDR3 loop spans 15 amino acids. Trimming removed 3 bases from V and 5 bases from J; junction bases left unmatched: 8. Germline lookup yields CDR1 SGHDN and CDR2 FVKESK. In DNA form, the CDR3 reads TGTGCCAGCAGCCAGGAAGGACAGGGGTCCCACGAGCAGTACTTC. It is translated as CASSQEGQGSHEQYF. Combining the CDR3 with reference TRBV14 and TRBJ2-7 gives the whole variable domain EAGVTQFPSHSVIEKGQTVTLRCDPISGHDNLYWYRRVMGKEIKFLLHFVKESKQDESGMPNNRFLAERTGGTYSTLKVQPAELEDSGVYFCASSQEGQGSHEQYFGPGTRLTVT.

The rearrangement uses TRBV6-6 and TRBJ2-7; D might be TRBD2 (6 bases). Germline V gives CDR1 MNHNY, CDR2 SVGAGI (reference sequence). The CDR3 spans 12 residues. V was clipped by 10 bases and J by 2 bases, with 12 bases between them. The CDR3 nucleotides read TGTGCCACCCGGGGCGGGACCTACGAGCAGTACTTC. This translates into CATRGGTYEQYF.

The chain joins TRBV28 to TRBJ2-2; D may be TRBD1 (5 bases). The CDR3 is made up of 14 amino acids. Trimming stripped 9 bases from V and 0 bases from J, with 11 bases between. Germline V gene data show CDR1 as MDHEN and CDR2 as SYDVKM. The CDR3 nucleotides read TGTGCCAGACCGACAGATGCGAACACCGGGGAGCTGTTTTTT. Translated, it gives CARPTDANTGELFF.

The V call is TRBV28, the J call TRBJ1-2; D is undetermined. Germline V gene data show CDR1 as MDHEN and CDR2 as SYDVKM. This CDR3 is 12 amino acids long. V gave up 3 bases and J gave up 3 bases, with 5 bases separating them. For the CDR3, the DNA is TGTGCCAGCAGTTTCTCAGACTATGGCTACACCTTC. It translates to CASSFSDYGYTF.

The rearrangement uses TRBV5-1 and TRBJ2-1; D uncertain. This CDR3 has 17 amino acids. CDR1 is SGHRS, CDR2 YFSETQ, per germline. The V and J ends lost 2 bases and 3 bases respectively, with 18 bases between them. CDR3 residues: CASSFGASAIFYNEQFF. In nucleotides, the CDR3 is TGCGCCAGCAGCTTTGGTGCCTCCGCTATATTCTACAATGAGCAGTTCTTC.

This clone appeared a few times. V gene TRBV5-1 combines with J gene TRBJ1-4; D remains ambiguous. V lost 0 bases and J lost 5, with 8 bases in between. The CDR3 loop spans 14 amino acids. Germline V gives CDR1 SGHRS, CDR2 YFSETQ. The CDR3 sequence is CASSLGSANEKLFF. For the CDR3, the DNA is TGCGCCAGCAGCTTGGGCAGCGCAAATGAAAAACTGTTTTTT.

This clone was found a few times. This chain connects TRBV4-3 to TRBJ2-2; 7 nucleotides agree with TRBD1. Trimming removed 1 base from V and 8 bases from J; junction bases left unmatched: 7. This CDR3 has 15 amino acids. Germline V CDR1 and CDR2: LGHNA, YSLEER. The chain's CDR3 is CASSQGDRRSGELFF. The CDR3 DNA follows: TGCGCCAGCAGCCAAGGGGACAGAAGATCGGGGGAGCTGTTTTTT.

This clone is a singleton in its sample. The chain carries TRBV7-9 and TRBJ1-2, with TRBD1 identical over 10 bases. The CDR3 is 15 residues long. Trimming removed 5 bases from V and 6 bases from J; junction bases left unmatched: 9. The germline gives CDR1 SEHNR, CDR2 FQNEAQ (reference sequence). CDR3 DNA sequence: TGTGCCAGCAGCATGTTGACAGGGGGCATAGATGGCTACACCTTC. Protein: CASSMLTGGIDGYTF.

V and J are TRBV6-2 or TRBV6-3 and TRBJ2-7; TRBD2 agrees at 12 bases. Germline V gene sequence: CDR1 MNHEY, CDR2 SVGEGT. The ends lost 6 bases at V and 4 bases at J; junction bases unmatched: 13. The CDR3 totals 17 residues. The CDR3: CASSHNLAGGPGYEQYF. The DNA of the CDR3 is TGTGCCAGCAGCCACAACCTAGCGGGAGGGCCCGGTTACGAGCAGTACTTC.